The T cell receptor beta chain under discussion was sequenced for a study of T cells in tuberculosis (dated by TCRdb to the late 2010s). Broadly, across the study: The study combined CD1B tetramers and high-throughput TCR immunosequencing to characterize T cells specific for the mycobacterial lipid antigen glucose monomycolate (GMM). Broader findings and caveats from the paper: T cells that bind the CD1B-GMM tetramer with low affinity may not have been captured by the stringent sort gate.

This clone was recorded only once. No qualities accompany the bases; no much larger clone lies one base away. After being thawed and rested overnight, PBMC were stained with GMM-loaded CD1B tetramer, a Live/Dead dye and anti-CD3, and were then sorted on a FACS Aria II. C32 glucose monomycolate purified from Rhodococcus equi was loaded onto CD1B tetramers. PBMC used for tetramer sorting had been depleted of CD14-expressing monocytes for a separate study before cryopreservation. From each donor, approximately 91,000 tetramer-negative cells were also sorted and analyzed side by side with the tetramer-positive cells. GMM-loaded CD1B tetramers were used to sort antigen-specific T cells from a handful of healthy South African adults. Because TCR-alpha and TCR-beta chains were sequenced unpaired, no information on chain pairing was available. The immunoSEQ multiplex PCR assay was used to generate TCR libraries, with TCR-beta and/or TCR-alpha/delta assays applied to each sample. Amplified TCR libraries were sequenced on the Illumina high-throughput platform. The study's own analysis went as follows. Clustering and dimensionality reduction were performed using pairwise TCRdist distances among GMM-specific receptors from ex vivo sorted or in vitro expanded T cells. Sequence motifs, defined by gene usage and CDR3 content, were tested for enrichment in tetramer-positive compared with tetramer-negative populations. TCRdb stores this immuneACCESS table with in-frame sequences only. Part of the clones is absent; in the studies checked, under half of the shortfall reflects unresolved V genes, and no reason is known for the rest. V and J calls and clone size follow that table, whereas D and trimming were derived from the DNA. The table for this sample lists tens of thousands of clones; approximately 90% of them were counted only once. Less than 2.5% of the sample belongs to the ten largest clones.

The cysteine opens and the phenylalanine closes a CDR3 of 14 amino acids. Only the CDR3 region is kept as DNA, spanning 42 bases read in frame from base 1. V was cut back by 5 bases and J by 2 bases, leaving a gap of 14 bases between them. As encoded in the germline V gene, CDR1 is SGHRS while CDR2 is YFSETQ. The receptor's source is an adult woman with latent tuberculosis. The material sequenced was CD1b-GMM tetramer-negative cells sorted from PBMCs. The cell subset or site label of this sample denotes: T cells not binding CD1B-GMM tetramer, sorted from same donor. Recombination connected TRBV5-1 to TRBJ2-7, and TRBD2 may be the D gene, going by 6 matching bases. The DNA sequence is TGCGCCAGCAGTGTCGGGACTCTTGCCTACGAGCAGTACTTC. Its protein product is CASSVGTLAYEQYF.